These 32 T cell receptor beta chains were all obtained from the same sample, sequenced in a study of blood T cell repertoires in COVID-19. Sequencing was performed with immunoSEQ multiplex PCR; in TCRdb, only in-frame clones are kept and a portion is missing. The sample contains hundreds of thousands of clones, around nine tenths of which appear only once. The sample taken for sequencing was PBMCs or T cells enriched from blood (not recorded which). The source is a woman between 35 and 50 years old who had recovered from COVID-19.

The chain combines TRBV16 with TRBJ1-2; 9 bases agree with TRBD1. The germline V gene has CDR1 KGHSY and CDR2 FQNENV. The CDR3 extends over 14 amino acids. V was clipped by 4 bases and J by 6 bases; unmatched bases: 6. As DNA, the CDR3 is TGTGCCAGCAGCCGTTTCCGGACAGGGGATGGCTACACCTTC. Residues: CASSRFRTGDGYTF.

The CDR3 nucleotides read TGTGCCAGCAGCTCAGCGGGTCCCACAGATACGCAGTATTTT. It specifies CASSSAGPTDTQYF. This chain links TRBV7-3 with TRBJ2-3, with D maybe TRBD2 (6 bases). V was trimmed by 4 bases and J by 2 bases, leaving 10 bases between them. CDR1 SGHTA and CDR2 FQGTGA come from the germline V gene. The CDR3 covers 14 residues. The whole variable domain, remainder taken from reference TRBV7-3 and TRBJ2-3, is GAGVSQTPSNKVTEKGKYVELRCDPISGHTALYWYRQSLGQGPEFLIYFQGTGAADDSGLPNDRFFAVRPEGSVSTLKIQRTERGDSAVYLCASSSAGPTDTQYFGPGTRLTVL.

In its sample, this clone was seen once. The V and J genes are TRBV7-2 and TRBJ1-1; 9 nucleotides match TRBD1. This CDR3 spans 14 amino acids. The ends lost 7 bases at V and 10 bases at J; junction bases unmatched: 13. CDR1 and CDR2 (germline): SGHTA, FQGNSA. CDR3 residues: CASTSGQGGSGAFF. The CDR3 bases are TGTGCCAGCACCTCGGGACAGGGAGGGAGTGGAGCTTTCTTT. Full variable domain (outside the CDR3, taken from reference TRBV7-2 and TRBJ1-1): GAGVSQSPSNKVTEKGKDVELRCDPISGHTALYWYRQSLGQGLEFLIYFQGNSAPDKSGLPSDRFSAERTGGSVSTLTIQRTQQEDSAVYLCASTSGQGGSGAFFGQGTRLTVV.

The chain has TRBV18 and TRBJ1-4; TRBD1 matches at 7 bases. V lost 3 bases, J lost 8 bases, and 6 bases stayed unmatched. Germline V gene sequence: CDR1 KGHSH, CDR2 LQKENI. The CDR3 sequence is 14 residues long. CDR3 loop: CASSPEQGGEKLFF. The CDR3 nucleotides are TGTGCCAGCTCACCGGAGCAGGGGGGAGAAAAACTGTTTTTT.

The rearrangement joins TRBV4-3 to TRBJ1-5, with D maybe TRBD1 (6 bases). Germline lookup yields CDR1 LGHNA and CDR2 YSLEER. The CDR3 extends over 16 amino acids. V was cut by 4 bases and J by 5 bases, with 18 bases left in between. The CDR3 sequence is CASSPGVFGPDQPQHF. The CDR3 DNA reads TGCGCCAGCAGCCCAGGGGTTTTTGGGCCCGATCAGCCCCAGCATTTT.

V and J are TRBV1 and TRBJ2-7; the table gives TRBD2 as D, unverified against the DNA. TRBV1 is a pseudogene segment. The CDR3 is made up of 16 amino acids. The CDR3 DNA reads TGCACCAGCAGCCATGAAACTAGCGGCAGACCCTACGAGCAGTACTTC. Its protein is CTSSHETSGRPYEQYF.

The rearrangement uses TRBV28 and TRBJ2-3; D possibly corresponds to TRBD2 (6 bases). There are 12 residues in the CDR3. CDR1 MDHEN and CDR2 SYDVKM come from the germline V gene. V lost 6 bases and J lost 6, with 10 bases in between. Written as DNA, the CDR3 is TGTGCCAGCAGATTTGGGAGGGATACGCAGTATTTT. Amino acid sequence: CASRFGRDTQYF.

The chain combines TRBV19 with TRBJ2-6, with TRBD1 as a possible D gene (5 bases). The V gene's germline CDR1 is LNHDA and CDR2 SQIVND (reference sequence). Trimming shortened V by 3 bases and J by 2 bases, and 14 bases separated the two germline ends. The CDR3 is 17 residues long. The CDR3 is CASSIRGSLTGANVLTF. For the CDR3, the DNA is TGTGCCAGTAGTATTAGGGGCTCACTCACTGGGGCCAACGTCCTGACTTTC.

This clone was picked up a small number of times. This chain connects TRBV6-5 to TRBJ2-7; TRBD2 matches 11 bases. Trimming at V came to 6 bases and at J to 3 bases, leaving 7 bases not matched to a gene. Germline V gives CDR1 MNHEY, CDR2 SVGAGI. The CDR3 runs to 15 residues. The CDR3 sequence: CASSGGLAENYEQYF. The DNA for the CDR3 is TGTGCCAGCAGCGGGGGACTAGCGGAGAACTACGAGCAGTACTTC.

The chain joins TRBV7-2 to TRBJ2-3; no clear D. The germline V and J ends were trimmed by 1 base and 0 bases, with 11 bases remaining between them. Per germline, CDR1 SGHTA and CDR2 FQGNSA. The CDR3 is 16 amino acids. CDR3: CASSLVRGISTDTQYF. The CDR3 DNA follows: TGTGCCAGCAGCTTAGTGCGAGGAATTAGCACAGATACGCAGTATTTT. The full variable domain, completed using reference TRBV7-2 and TRBJ2-3, is GAGVSQSPSNKVTEKGKDVELRCDPISGHTALYWYRQSLGQGLEFLIYFQGNSAPDKSGLPSDRFSAERTGGSVSTLTIQRTQQEDSAVYLCASSLVRGISTDTQYFGPGTRLTVL.

The chain uses TRBV28 and TRBJ1-2; TRBD1 aligns across 10 bases. Looked up from germline, CDR1 is MDHEN and CDR2 is SYDVKM. The CDR3 has 16 amino acids. V lost 5 bases to trimming and J lost 7 bases; unmatched junction nucleotides: 13. The CDR3 region is CASSGAGTGERRGYTF. DNA for the CDR3: TGTGCCAGCAGTGGTGCTGGGACAGGGGAGAGACGTGGCTACACCTTC.

The chain has TRBV10-1 and TRBJ2-3, with 10 nucleotides matching TRBD2. V lost 3 bases, J lost 6 bases, and 6 bases stayed unmatched. This CDR3 contains 15 residues. The germline V gene has CDR1 WNHNN and CDR2 SYGVQD (reference sequence). The CDR3 spells CASSDGLAGVDTQYF. The CDR3 DNA follows: TGCGCCAGCAGTGACGGGCTAGCGGGAGTTGATACGCAGTATTTT.

This chain uses TRBV28 with TRBJ2-5; possible D gene TRBD1, 5 bases. Germline CDR1 reads MDHEN; CDR2 reads SYDVKM. The CDR3 extends over 14 amino acids. With 8 bases removed from V and 8 bases from J, the gap between germline ends came to 21 bases. The CDR3 DNA follows: TGTGCCAGCGGGGCAAACTGGGATCCAACCACCCAGTACTTC. Residues: CASGANWDPTTQYF.

The chain recombines TRBV4-2 with TRBJ2-3, with 14 positions matching TRBD2. Trimming at V came to 0 bases and at J to 12 bases, leaving 11 bases not matched to a gene. The CDR3 contains 17 residues. CDR1 and CDR2 (germline): LGHNA, YNFKEQ. CDR3 sequence (DNA): TGTGCCAGCAGCCAAGATCCTACGACTAGCGGGAGGGGCCGACAGTATTTT. Its translation: CASSQDPTTSGRGRQYF.

This chain uses TRBV2 with TRBJ2-6; unclear D gene. Germline V gives CDR1 SNHLY, CDR2 FYNNEI. Trimming removed 8 bases at V and 0 bases at J, with 14 bases between. This CDR3 has 16 residues. In DNA form, the CDR3 reads TGTGCCAGCTCCCTTAGCCTGGACTCTGGGGCCAACGTCCTGACTTTC. Translation gives CASSLSLDSGANVLTF.

This clone was observed a handful of times. The chain links TRBV14 to TRBJ1-3, with 7 bases identical to TRBD1. With 2 bases clipped from V and 4 bases from J, the junction kept 5 bases outside the gene matches. The CDR3 is made up of 15 amino acids. Germline V gene lookup returns CDR1 SGHDN and CDR2 FVKESK. As DNA, the CDR3 is TGTGCCAGCAGCCAAAAGACAGGGTTCGGAAACACCATATATTTT. Translation: CASSQKTGFGNTIYF.

The V call is TRBV30, the J call TRBJ2-7, with 7 bases identical to TRBD2. Germline assignment: CDR1 GTSNPN and CDR2 SVGIG (reference sequence). The CDR3 sequence is 13 residues long. Trimming cost V 2 bases and J 4 bases; bases outside gene matches: 5. This CDR3 is CAWSHAGAYEQYF. The CDR3 DNA follows: TGTGCCTGGAGTCATGCGGGAGCTTACGAGCAGTACTTC.

The chain has TRBV12-3 or TRBV12-4 and TRBJ1-4, with D unresolved. This CDR3 comprises 12 residues. With 3 bases removed from V and 4 bases from J, the gap between germline ends came to 3 bases. The DNA of the CDR3 is TGTGCCAGCAGTTTTAGTAATGAAAAACTGTTTTTT. It specifies CASSFSNEKLFF.

The CDR3 spells CATEKGTGESEQYF. The CDR3 region has the DNA TGTGCCACCGAGAAGGGGACAGGGGAATCCGAGCAGTACTTC. The rearrangement uses TRBV7-9 and TRBJ2-7, with TRBD1 matching 10 bases. Germline-derived CDR1 and CDR2 are SEHNR and FQNEAQ (reference sequence). The CDR3 has 14 residues. The V and J ends lost 10 bases and 6 bases, in that order; junction bases with no gene match: 12.

This chain joins TRBV6-5 and TRBJ1-1; D is ambiguous. Between the trimmed V and J ends, which lost 1 base and 0 bases, there was a span of 9 bases. This CDR3 is built from 15 residues. Germline CDR1 MNHEY, CDR2 SVGAGI. CDR3 region: CASSYYPQLNTEAFF. In DNA form, the CDR3 reads TGTGCCAGCAGTTACTATCCACAGCTGAACACTGAAGCTTTCTTT.

V usage is TRBV7-2 and J usage is TRBJ2-1; the match to TRBD2 covers 10 bases. Germline trimming cut 4 bases from V and 0 bases from J; bases unmatched to any gene: 9. CDR3 length: 18 amino acids. Germline CDR1 reads SGHTA; CDR2 reads FQGNSA. The CDR3 bases are TGTGCCAGCAGCTCTATACGGGCTAGCGGGAGCTCCTACAATGAGCAGTTCTTC. Protein sequence: CASSSIRASGSSYNEQFF.

This chain joins TRBV30 and TRBJ2-7, with D tentatively TRBD1 (5 bases). V was shortened by 4 bases and J by 0 bases, with 22 bases between the two germline ends. The CDR3 is 17 amino acids. Germline CDR1 is GTSNPN and CDR2 is SVGIG (reference sequence). In DNA form, the CDR3 reads TGTGCCTGGACTCTAAATCGTGGGCAGGGTTTCTCCTACGAGCAGTACTTC. This translates into CAWTLNRGQGFSYEQYF.

This chain links TRBV9 with TRBJ2-1; TRBD2 matches 9 bases. The germline V gene encodes CDR1 SGDLS and CDR2 YYNGEE. The CDR3 totals 15 residues. Unmatched junction bases numbered 4, after V lost 0 bases and J lost 6 bases. The chain's CDR3 is CASSVGGLATNEQFF. CDR3 sequence (DNA): TGTGCCAGCAGCGTAGGCGGACTAGCGACCAATGAGCAGTTCTTC.

This rearrangement joins TRBV18 to TRBJ2-3; 9 bases are shared with TRBD2. J lost 0 bases, V lost 3 bases, and 4 bases had no gene match. The CDR3 consists of 16 residues. The germline CDR1 and CDR2 sequences are KGHSH and LQKENI. CDR3 nucleotides: TGTGCCAGCTCACCGACGACTAGCGGTAGCACAGATACGCAGTATTTT. Translating gives CASSPTTSGSTDTQYF.

The chain uses TRBV28 and TRBJ2-1, with 7 bases lining up with TRBD1. Germline values: CDR1 MDHEN, CDR2 SYDVKM. V shed 7 bases and J 3 bases; nucleotides not matched to a gene: 9. The CDR3 totals 15 residues. CDR3 DNA sequence: TGTGCCAGCACCCGACCCGGGACAGACTACAATGAGCAGTTCTTC. Protein product: CASTRPGTDYNEQFF.

V gene TRBV4-3 combines with J gene TRBJ2-5, with a weak D call TRBD1 (5 bases). CDR3 length: 15 residues. Germline assignment: CDR1 LGHNA and CDR2 YSLEER. The ends were cut back, 0 bases at V and 1 base at J, with 9 bases in the middle. CDR3 in amino acids: CASSQDIQGQETQYF. CDR3 DNA: TGCGCCAGCAGCCAAGATATTCAGGGCCAAGAGACCCAGTACTTC.

This chain joins TRBV7-9 and TRBJ2-3; tentative D call: TRBD2 (6 bases). From germline, CDR1 is SEHNR and CDR2 FQNEAQ (reference sequence). The CDR3 runs to 15 residues. The V gene lost 5 bases and the J gene lost 2 bases, with 14 bases spanning the gap. CDR3 DNA: TGTGCCAGCAGCCGGGGAGGTGCGCCCACAGATACGCAGTATTTT. It encodes CASSRGGAPTDTQYF. Combining the CDR3 with reference TRBV7-9 and TRBJ2-3 gives the whole variable domain DTGVSQNPRHKITKRGQNVTFRCDPISEHNRLYWYRQTLGQGPEFLTYFQNEAQLEKSRLLSDRFSAERPKGSFSTLEIQRTEQGDSAMYLCASSRGGAPTDTQYFGPGTRLTVL.

The genes are TRBV9 and TRBJ2-1; 15 bases agree with TRBD2. The CDR3 runs 16 residues. CDR1 and CDR2 from the germline V gene are SGDLS and YYNGEE. V lost 2 bases, J lost 7 bases, and 4 bases stayed unmatched. CDR3 region: CASSVGLAGGANEQFF. The CDR3 DNA reads TGTGCCAGCAGCGTGGGACTAGCGGGAGGTGCGAATGAGCAGTTCTTC.

The chain links TRBV7-8 to TRBJ1-1; tentatively, D is TRBD1 (5 bases). The CDR3 extends over 13 amino acids. The germline V and J ends were trimmed by 0 bases and 12 bases, with 14 bases remaining between them. In germline, CDR1 is SGHVS, CDR2 FQNEAQ. In DNA form, the CDR3 reads TGTGCCAGCAGCTTAGCGCCGACAGACAGCACTTTCTTT. Translating gives CASSLAPTDSTFF. Full variable domain (remainder filled in from reference TRBV7-8 and TRBJ1-1): GAGVSQSPRYKVAKRGQDVALRCDPISGHVSLFWYQQALGQGPEFLTYFQNEAQLDKSGLPSDRFFAERPEGSVSTLKIQRTQQEDSAVYLCASSLAPTDSTFFGQGTRLTVV.

The chain links TRBV20-1 to TRBJ2-7; TRBD2 matches 7 bases. This CDR3 contains 11 residues. With 7 bases clipped from V and 7 bases from J, the junction kept 7 bases outside the gene matches. Per germline, CDR1 DFQATT and CDR2 SNEGSKA (reference sequence). CDR3 in amino acids: CSVLDGGEQYF. In DNA, the CDR3 is TGCAGTGTATTGGACGGGGGGGAGCAGTACTTC.

CDR3 nucleotides: TGTGCCAGCAGTCGACTAGCGGGAGGGAATGAGCAGTTCTTC. Its translation is CASSRLAGGNEQFF. V is TRBV3-1 (or the pseudogene TRBV3-2) and J is TRBJ2-1; TRBD2 agrees at 14 bases. This CDR3 spans 14 amino acids. Germline loops: CDR1 LGHDT, CDR2 YNNKEL (reference sequence). V gave up 6 bases and J gave up 7 bases; unmatched junction bases: 2.

V is TRBV25-1 and J is TRBJ2-1, with no clear D. V lost 8 bases to trimming and J lost 5 bases, with 19 bases between them. Germline V CDR1 and CDR2: MGHDK, SYGVNS. The CDR3 has 15 residues. The CDR3 DNA sequence: TGTGCCAGCGCAACCTCACGCGCCCCCAACAATGAGCAGTTCTTC. As protein: CASATSRAPNNEQFF. The full variable domain, rest sourced from reference TRBV25-1 and TRBJ2-1, is EADIYQTPRYLVIGTGKKITLECSQTMGHDKMYWYQQDPGMELHLIHYSYGVNSTEKGDLSSESTVSRIRTEHFPLTLESARPSHTSQYLCASATSRAPNNEQFFGPGTRLTVL.